This T cell receptor beta chain comes out of a study of blood T cell repertoires in COVID-19. The assay was immunoSEQ multiplex PCR, and TCRdb's table has in-frame clones only and misses some. The table includes more than 300,000 clones, roughly 86% detected once. The sample holds one count of this clone. Germline V gene data show CDR1 as MDHEN and CDR2 as SYDVKM. This CDR3 region has 14 residues. V dropped 3 bases and J dropped 0 bases, with 8 bases sitting between them. This clonotype originated in a woman aged 30 to 39 with COVID-19, enrolled during active disease. The V call is TRBV28, the J call TRBJ2-5, with no clear D. Sequencing was carried out using peripheral blood. Here the CDR3 DNA reads TGTGCCAGCAGTTTCGACTGGAACCAAGAGACCCAGTACTTC. Protein: CASSFDWNQETQYF.